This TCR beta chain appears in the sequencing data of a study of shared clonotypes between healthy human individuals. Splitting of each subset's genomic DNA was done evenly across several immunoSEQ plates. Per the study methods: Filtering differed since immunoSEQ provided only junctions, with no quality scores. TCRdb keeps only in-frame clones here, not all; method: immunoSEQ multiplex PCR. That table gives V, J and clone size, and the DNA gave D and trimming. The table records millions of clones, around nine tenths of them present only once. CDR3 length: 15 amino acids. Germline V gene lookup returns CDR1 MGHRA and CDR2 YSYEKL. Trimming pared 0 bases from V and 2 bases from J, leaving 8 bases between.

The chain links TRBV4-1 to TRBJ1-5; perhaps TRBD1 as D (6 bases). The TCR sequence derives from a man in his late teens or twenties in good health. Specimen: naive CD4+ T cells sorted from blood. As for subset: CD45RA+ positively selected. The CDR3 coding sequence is TGCGCCAGCAGCCAAGAGTGGACAGGCAATCAGCCCCAGCATTTT. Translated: CASSQEWTGNQPQHF.